Listed here is a single T cell receptor (beta chain). The study recruited healthy Caucasian donors from Russia who were aged about 6 to 100. Sample-barcoded 5' priming and a J-beta primer mix drove a second PCR of 7 to 11 cycles. In TCRdb, the 5' RACE reads were re-called with MiXCR into one record per CDR3 protein. The sample lists just over 800,000 distinct CDR3 sequences; around 62% were seen once. This specimen comes from a study of blood T cells in healthy people across ages. The CDR3 totals 15 residues. The V end was cut by 4 bases, the J end by 0 bases, with 10 bases between. Germline V gene lookup returns CDR1 LGHNA and CDR2 YSLEER.

The V call is TRBV4-3, the J call TRBJ2-1; D might be TRBD1 (5 bases). Sequencing used blood. The sequence derives from a man aged 30 to 39 in good health. The CDR3: CASSPDTSSYNEQFF. In DNA form, the CDR3 reads TGCGCCAGCAGCCCGGACACGAGCTCCTACAATGAGCAGTTCTTC.